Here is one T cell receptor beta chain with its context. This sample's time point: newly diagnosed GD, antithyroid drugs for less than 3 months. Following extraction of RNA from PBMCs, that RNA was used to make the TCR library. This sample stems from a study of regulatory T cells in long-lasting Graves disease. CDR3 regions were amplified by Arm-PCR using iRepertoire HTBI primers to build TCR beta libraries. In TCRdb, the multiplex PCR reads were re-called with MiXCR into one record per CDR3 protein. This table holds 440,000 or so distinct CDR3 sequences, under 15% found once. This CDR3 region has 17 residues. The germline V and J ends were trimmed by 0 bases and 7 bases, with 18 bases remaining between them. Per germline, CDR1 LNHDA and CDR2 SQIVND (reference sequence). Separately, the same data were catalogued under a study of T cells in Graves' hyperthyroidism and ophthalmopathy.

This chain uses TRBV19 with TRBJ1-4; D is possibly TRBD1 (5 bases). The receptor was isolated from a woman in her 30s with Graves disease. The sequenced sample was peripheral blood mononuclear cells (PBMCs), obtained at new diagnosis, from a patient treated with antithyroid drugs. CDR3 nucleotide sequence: TGTGCCAGTAGTATAGAACCCCCCCGCACGGGGCGTGAAAAACTGTTTTTT. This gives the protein CASSIEPPRTGREKLFF.